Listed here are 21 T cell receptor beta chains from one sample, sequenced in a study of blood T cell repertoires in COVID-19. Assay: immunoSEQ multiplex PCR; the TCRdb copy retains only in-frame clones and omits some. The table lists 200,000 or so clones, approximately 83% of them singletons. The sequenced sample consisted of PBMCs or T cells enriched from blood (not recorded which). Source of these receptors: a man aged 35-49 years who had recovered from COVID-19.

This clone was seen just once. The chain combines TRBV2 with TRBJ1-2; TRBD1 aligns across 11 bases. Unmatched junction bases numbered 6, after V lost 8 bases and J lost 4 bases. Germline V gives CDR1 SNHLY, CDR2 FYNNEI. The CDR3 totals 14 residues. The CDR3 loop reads CASSGTGGIYGYTF. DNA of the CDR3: TGTGCCAGCTCAGGGACAGGGGGAATCTATGGCTACACCTTC.

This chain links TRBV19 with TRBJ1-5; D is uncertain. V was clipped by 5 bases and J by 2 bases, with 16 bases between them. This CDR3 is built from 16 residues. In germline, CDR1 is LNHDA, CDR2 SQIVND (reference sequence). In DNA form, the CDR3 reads TGTGCCAGTAGTTTAGCCTTTTCCCTCGGCAATCAGCCCCAGCATTTT. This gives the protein CASSLAFSLGNQPQHF.

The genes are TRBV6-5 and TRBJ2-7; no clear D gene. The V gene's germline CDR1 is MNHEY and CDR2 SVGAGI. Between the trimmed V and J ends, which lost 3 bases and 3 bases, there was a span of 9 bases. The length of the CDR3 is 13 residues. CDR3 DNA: TGTGCCAGCAGTTATGATGCGGACTACGAGCAGTACTTC. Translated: CASSYDADYEQYF.

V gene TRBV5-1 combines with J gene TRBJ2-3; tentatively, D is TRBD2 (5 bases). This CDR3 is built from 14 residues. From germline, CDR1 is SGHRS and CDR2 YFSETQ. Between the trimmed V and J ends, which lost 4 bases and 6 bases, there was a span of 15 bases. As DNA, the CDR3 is TGCGCCAGCAGCCCATCACTGAGGGAGGATACGCAGTATTTT. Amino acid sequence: CASSPSLREDTQYF. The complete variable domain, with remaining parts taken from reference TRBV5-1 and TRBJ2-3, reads KAGVTQTPRYLIKTRGQQVTLSCSPISGHRSVSWYQQTPGQGLQFLFEYFSETQRNKGNFPGRFSGRQFSNSRSEMNVSTLELGDSALYLCASSPSLREDTQYFGPGTRLTVL.

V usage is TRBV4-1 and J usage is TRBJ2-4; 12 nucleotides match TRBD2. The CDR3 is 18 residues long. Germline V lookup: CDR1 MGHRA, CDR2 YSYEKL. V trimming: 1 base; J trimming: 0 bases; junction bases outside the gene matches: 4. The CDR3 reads CASSQGLAGVLAKNIQYF. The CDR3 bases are TGCGCCAGCAGCCAAGGACTAGCGGGGGTTCTAGCCAAAAACATTCAGTACTTC.

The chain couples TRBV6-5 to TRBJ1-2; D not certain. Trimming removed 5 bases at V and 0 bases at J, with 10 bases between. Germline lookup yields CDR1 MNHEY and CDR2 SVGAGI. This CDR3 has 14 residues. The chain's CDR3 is CASSLDSSNYGYTF. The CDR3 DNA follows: TGTGCCAGCAGTCTGGACTCGTCTAACTATGGCTACACCTTC.

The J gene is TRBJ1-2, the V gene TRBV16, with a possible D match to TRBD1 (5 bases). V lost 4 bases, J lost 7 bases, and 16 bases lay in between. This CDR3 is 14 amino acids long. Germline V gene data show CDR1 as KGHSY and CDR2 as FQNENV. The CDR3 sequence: CASSPLEGLSGYTF. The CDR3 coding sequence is TGTGCCAGCAGCCCCCTGGAGGGGCTGTCTGGCTACACCTTC.

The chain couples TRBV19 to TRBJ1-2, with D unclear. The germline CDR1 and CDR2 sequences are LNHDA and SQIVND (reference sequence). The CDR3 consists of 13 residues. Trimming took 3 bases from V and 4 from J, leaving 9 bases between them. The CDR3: CASSIYSSYGYTF. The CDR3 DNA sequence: TGTGCCAGTAGTATTTATAGTTCCTATGGCTACACCTTC.

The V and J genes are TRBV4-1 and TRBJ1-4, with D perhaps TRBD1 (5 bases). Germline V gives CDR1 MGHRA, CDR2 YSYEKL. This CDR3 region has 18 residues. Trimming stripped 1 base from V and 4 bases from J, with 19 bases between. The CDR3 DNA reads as TGCGCCAGCAGCCAAGGTCGAGGAGGAGGGGCGCATAATGAAAAACTGTTTTTT. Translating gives CASSQGRGGGAHNEKLFF.

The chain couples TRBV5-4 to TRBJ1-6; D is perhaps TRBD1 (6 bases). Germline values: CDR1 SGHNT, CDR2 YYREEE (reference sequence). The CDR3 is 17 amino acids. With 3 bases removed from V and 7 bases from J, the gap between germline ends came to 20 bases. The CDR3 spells CASSSRSGGPGNSPLHF. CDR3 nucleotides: TGTGCCAGCAGCTCCCGGTCGGGGGGCCCTGGGAATTCACCCCTCCACTTT.

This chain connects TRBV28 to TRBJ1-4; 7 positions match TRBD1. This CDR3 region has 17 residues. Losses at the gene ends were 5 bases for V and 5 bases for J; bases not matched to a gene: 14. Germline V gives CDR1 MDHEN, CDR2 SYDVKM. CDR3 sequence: CASSPLRSGTENEKLFF. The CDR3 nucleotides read TGTGCCAGCAGTCCGTTACGGTCCGGGACAGAAAATGAAAAACTGTTTTTT.

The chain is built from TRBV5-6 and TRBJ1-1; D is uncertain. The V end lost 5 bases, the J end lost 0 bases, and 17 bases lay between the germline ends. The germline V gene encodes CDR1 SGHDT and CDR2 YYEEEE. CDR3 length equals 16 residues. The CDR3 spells CASRVTNLKLNTEAFF. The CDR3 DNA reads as TGTGCCAGCAGGGTCACCAATCTAAAGTTGAACACTGAAGCTTTCTTT.

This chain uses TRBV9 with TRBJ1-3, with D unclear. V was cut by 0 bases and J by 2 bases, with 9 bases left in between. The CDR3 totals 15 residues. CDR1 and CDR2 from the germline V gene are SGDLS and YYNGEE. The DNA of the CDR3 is TGTGCCAGCAGCGTAGACCAGTATCCTGGAAACACCATATATTTT. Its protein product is CASSVDQYPGNTIYF.

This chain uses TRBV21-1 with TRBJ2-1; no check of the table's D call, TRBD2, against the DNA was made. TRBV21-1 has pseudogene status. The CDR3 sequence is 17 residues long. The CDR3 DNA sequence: TGTGCCAGCAGCAAAAGGTCGCGGGGGAGCTCCTACAATGAGCAGTTCTTC. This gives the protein CASSKRSRGSSYNEQFF.

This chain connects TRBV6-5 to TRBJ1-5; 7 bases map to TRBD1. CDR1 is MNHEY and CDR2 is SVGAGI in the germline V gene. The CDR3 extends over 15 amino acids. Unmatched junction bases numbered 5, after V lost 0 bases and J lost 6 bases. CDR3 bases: TGTGCCAGCAGTTACTCGTCGAGGGGGCCTCAGCCCCAGCATTTT. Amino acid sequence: CASSYSSRGPQPQHF.

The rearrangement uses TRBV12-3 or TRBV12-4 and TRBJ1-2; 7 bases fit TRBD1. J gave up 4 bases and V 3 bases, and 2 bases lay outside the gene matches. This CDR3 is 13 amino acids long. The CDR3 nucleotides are TGTGCCAGCAGTTTGGACAGGACCTATGGCTACACCTTC. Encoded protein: CASSLDRTYGYTF.

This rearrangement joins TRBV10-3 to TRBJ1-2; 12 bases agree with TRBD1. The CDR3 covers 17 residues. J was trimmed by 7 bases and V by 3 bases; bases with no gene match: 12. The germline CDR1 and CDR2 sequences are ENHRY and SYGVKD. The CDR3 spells CAISDRTPGTGGSGYTF. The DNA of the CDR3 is TGTGCCATCAGTGACCGAACTCCCGGGACAGGGGGCAGTGGCTACACCTTC.

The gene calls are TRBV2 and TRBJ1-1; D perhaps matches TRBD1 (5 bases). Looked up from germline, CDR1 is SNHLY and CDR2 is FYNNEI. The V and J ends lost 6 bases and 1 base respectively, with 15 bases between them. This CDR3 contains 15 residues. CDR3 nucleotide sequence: TGTGCCAGCAGGGTTCAGGTGACAGAGAACACTGAAGCTTTCTTT. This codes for CASRVQVTENTEAFF. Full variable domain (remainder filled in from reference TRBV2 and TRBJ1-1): EPEVTQTPSHQVTQMGQEVILRCVPISNHLYFYWYRQILGQKVEFLVSFYNNEISEKSEIFDDQFSVERPDGSNFTLKIRSTKLEDSAMYFCASRVQVTENTEAFFGQGTRLTVV.

CDR3 region: CASSQGTGINQPQHF. The CDR3 coding sequence is TGTGCCAGCAGCCAAGGGACAGGAATCAATCAGCCCCAGCATTTT. The chain joins TRBV4-2 to TRBJ1-5, with 7 positions matching TRBD1. Trimming cost V 1 base and J 3 bases; bases outside gene matches: 3. The germline CDR1 and CDR2 sequences are LGHNA and YNFKEQ. The CDR3 runs 15 residues.

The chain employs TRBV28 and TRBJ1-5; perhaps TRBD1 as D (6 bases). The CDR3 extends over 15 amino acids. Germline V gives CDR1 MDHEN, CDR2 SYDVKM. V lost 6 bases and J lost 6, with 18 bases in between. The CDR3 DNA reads TGTGCCAGCAGCCCTAGGGGGAATGGGGCTCAGCCCCAGCATTTT. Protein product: CASSPRGNGAQPQHF.

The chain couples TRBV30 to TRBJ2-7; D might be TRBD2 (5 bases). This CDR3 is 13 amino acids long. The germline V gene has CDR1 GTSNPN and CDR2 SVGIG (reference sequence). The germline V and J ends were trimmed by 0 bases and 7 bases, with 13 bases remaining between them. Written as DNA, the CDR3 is TGTGCCTGGAGTGTACGAGGGCCGAGAGAGCAGTACTTC. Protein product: CAWSVRGPREQYF.